This TCR beta chain was obtained from a study of T cell responses to AZD1222 COVID-19 vaccine. This table comes from immunoSEQ multiplex PCR, and its TCRdb copy is limited to in-frame clones, with some not included. The data show 120,000 to 150,000 clones, with about 90% seen just once and 7% to 9% held by the top ten. The CDR3 spans 16 residues. V was clipped by 3 bases and J by 8 bases; unmatched bases: 15. Germline V gene lookup returns CDR1 LGHDT and CDR2 YNNKEL (reference sequence). The rearrangement links TRBV3-1 (or the pseudogene TRBV3-2) to TRBJ2-5; 7 bases are shared with TRBD2. The input for sequencing was peripheral blood, taken 28 days after the second dose of the MenACWY control vaccine. The receptor's source is an adult who received the MenACWY meningococcal vaccine as a control. CDR3 loop: CASSQGGDKTRLTQYF. The CDR3 nucleotides read TGTGCCAGCAGCCAGGGGGGGGATAAGACACGACTCACCCAGTACTTC.